The rows below give T cell receptor beta chains drawn from one sample of a study of T cells after posttransplantation cyclophosphamide. Produced via immunoSEQ multiplex PCR; TCRdb's table is partial and in-frame only. The sample contains about 10,000 clones, 85% to 95% of which appear only once. Sequencing was done on a sample of naive CD8+ T cells sorted from PBMCs. The source is a man aged 25 to 40 in good health and a related stem cell transplant donor. The CDR3 runs from the conserved cysteine through the conserved F or W. Each record gives: D gene, J gene, clone size, V gene, CDR3 DNA, CDR3 protein. A D gene is named only where the DNA matches it firmly. The size entry is marked missing in some rows and otherwise reads once, few, many or a size class.

TRBD1 | TRBJ2-7 | - | TRBV6-5 | TGTGCCAGCAGTTACGCAGGGGGCTTCGAGCAGTACTTC | CASSYAGGFEQYF
TRBD2 | TRBJ2-1 | - | TRBV7-9 | TGTGCCAGCAGCACCCGGACTAGCGGCGGATATGAGCAGTTCTTC | CASSTRTSGGYEQFF
- | TRBJ2-1 | - | TRBV11-2 | TGTGCCAGCAGCTACCGAACAGGCAATGAGCAGTTCTTC | CASSYRTGNEQFF
- | TRBJ2-2 | - | TRBV6-5 | TGTGCCAGCAGTTACGGTGATCCCACTATGTCCGGGGAGCTGTTTTTT | CASSYGDPTMSGELFF
TRBD1 | TRBJ2-7 | - | TRBV4-3 | TGCGCCAGCAGCCACGGGACAGGTGAAACCTACGAGCAGTACTTC | CASSHGTGETYEQYF
- | TRBJ2-1 | - | TRBV9 | TGTGCCAGCAGCGCGTCCTACAATGAGCAGTTCTTC | CASSASYNEQFF
- | TRBJ2-7 | - | TRBV6-1 | TGTGCCAGCAGTGAAAGACACTTTTACGAGCAGTACTTC | CASSERHFYEQYF
TRBD1 | TRBJ1-1 | - | TRBV4-1 | TGCGCCAGCAGCTTCGGCCCTACAGGGGGTACTGAAGCTTTCTTT | CASSFGPTGGTEAFF
- | TRBJ1-1 | - | TRBV5-1 | TGCGCCAGCAAGGAGGGGTCCTACATGAACACTGAAGCTTTCTTT | CASKEGSYMNTEAFF
TRBD1 | TRBJ2-1 | - | TRBV15 | TGTGCCACCAGCAGAGGTTGGCAGGGGGCCCACAATGAGCAGTTCTTC | CATSRGWQGAHNEQFF
TRBD2 | TRBJ2-3 | - | TRBV10-3 | TGTGCCATCAGTGAGTGGCCTAGCGGGGGGAGGGCAGATACGCAGTATTTT | CAISEWPSGGRADTQYF
- | TRBJ2-3 | - | TRBV19 | TGTGCCAGTAGTATGCAGGGCACAGATACGCAGTATTTT | CASSMQGTDTQYF
- | TRBJ1-2 | once | TRBV28 | TGTGCCAGCAGTTTGAACTCCGAGACATCGGCTAACTATGGCTACACCTTC | CASSLNSETSANYGYTF
- | TRBJ1-6 | - | TRBV7-9 | TGTGCCAGCAGCTCAACTGGTGGTTCCTATAATTCACCCCTCCACTTT | CASSSTGGSYNSPLHF
- | TRBJ2-2 | - | TRBV7-9 | TGTGCCAGCAGCTTAGACACATACACGAACACCGGGGAGCTGTTTTTT | CASSLDTYTNTGELFF
TRBD1 | TRBJ2-2 | - | TRBV5-1 | TGCGCCAGCAGCTTGGAACAGGGGGACGGGGAGCTGTTTTTT | CASSLEQGDGELFF